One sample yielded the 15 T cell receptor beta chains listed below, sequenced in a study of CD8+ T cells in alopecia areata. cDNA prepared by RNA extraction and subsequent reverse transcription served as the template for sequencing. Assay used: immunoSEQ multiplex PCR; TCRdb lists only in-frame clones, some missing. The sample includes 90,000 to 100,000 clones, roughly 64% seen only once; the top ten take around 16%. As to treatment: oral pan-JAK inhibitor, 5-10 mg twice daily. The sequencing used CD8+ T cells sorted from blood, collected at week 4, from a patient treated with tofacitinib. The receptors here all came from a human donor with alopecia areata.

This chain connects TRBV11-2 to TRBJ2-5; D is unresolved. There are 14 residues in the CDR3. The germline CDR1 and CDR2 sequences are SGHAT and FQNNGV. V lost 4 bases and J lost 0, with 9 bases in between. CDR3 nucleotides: TGTGCCAGCAGCTCGACGGCCTACCAAGAGACCCAGTACTTC. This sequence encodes CASSSTAYQETQYF. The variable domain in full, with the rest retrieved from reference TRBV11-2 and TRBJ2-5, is EAGVAQSPRYKIIEKRQSVAFWCNPISGHATLYWYQQILGQGPKLLIQFQNNGVVDDSQLPKDRFSAERLKGVDSTLKIQPAKLEDSAVYLCASSSTAYQETQYFGPGTRLLVL.

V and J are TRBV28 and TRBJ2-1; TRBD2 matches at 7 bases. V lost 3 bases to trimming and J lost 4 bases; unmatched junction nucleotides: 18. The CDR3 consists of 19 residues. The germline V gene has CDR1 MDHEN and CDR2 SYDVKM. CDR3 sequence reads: CASSFQFCLSCGRYNEQFF. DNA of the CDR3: TGTGCCAGCAGTTTTCAGTTTTGTCTTTCATGCGGGAGATACAATGAGCAGTTCTTC.

The CDR3 here is CAISTTSGHSSYEQYF. The CDR3 DNA is TGTGCCATCAGCACCACCTCAGGCCACAGCTCCTACGAGCAGTACTTC. The V call is TRBV10-3, the J call TRBJ2-7, with D uncertain. V lost 6 bases and J lost 0, with 18 bases in between. The CDR3 has 16 amino acids. CDR1 and CDR2 from the germline V gene are ENHRY and SYGVKD.

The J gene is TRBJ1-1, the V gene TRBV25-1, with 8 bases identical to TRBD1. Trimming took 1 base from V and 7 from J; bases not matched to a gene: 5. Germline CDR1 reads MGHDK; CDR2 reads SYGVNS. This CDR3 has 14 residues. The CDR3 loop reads CASSEFDRGFEAFF. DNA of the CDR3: TGTGCCAGCAGTGAATTCGACAGGGGTTTTGAAGCTTTCTTT.

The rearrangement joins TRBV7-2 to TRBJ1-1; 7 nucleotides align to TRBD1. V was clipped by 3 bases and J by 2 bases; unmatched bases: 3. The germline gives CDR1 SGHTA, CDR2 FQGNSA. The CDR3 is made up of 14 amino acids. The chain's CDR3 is CASSFDRANTEAFF. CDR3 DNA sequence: TGTGCCAGCAGCTTTGACAGGGCTAACACTGAAGCTTTCTTT.

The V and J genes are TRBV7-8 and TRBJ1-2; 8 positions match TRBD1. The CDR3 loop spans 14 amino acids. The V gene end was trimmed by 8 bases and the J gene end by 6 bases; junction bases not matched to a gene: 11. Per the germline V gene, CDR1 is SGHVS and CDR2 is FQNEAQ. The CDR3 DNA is TGTGCCAGCCCTACCGGGACAGGACCTGATGGCTACACCTTC. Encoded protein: CASPTGTGPDGYTF. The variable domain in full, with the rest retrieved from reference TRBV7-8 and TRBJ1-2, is GAGVSQSPRYKVAKRGQDVALRCDPISGHVSLFWYQQALGQGPEFLTYFQNEAQLDKSGLPSDRFFAERPEGSVSTLKIQRTQQEDSAVYLCASPTGTGPDGYTFGSGTRLTVV.

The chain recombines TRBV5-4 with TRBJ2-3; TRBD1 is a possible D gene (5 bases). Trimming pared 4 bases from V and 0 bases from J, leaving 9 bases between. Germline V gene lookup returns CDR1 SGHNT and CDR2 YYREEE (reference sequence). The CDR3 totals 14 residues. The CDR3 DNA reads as TGTGCCAGCAGCCCCAGGGTTAGCACAGATACGCAGTATTTT. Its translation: CASSPRVSTDTQYF.

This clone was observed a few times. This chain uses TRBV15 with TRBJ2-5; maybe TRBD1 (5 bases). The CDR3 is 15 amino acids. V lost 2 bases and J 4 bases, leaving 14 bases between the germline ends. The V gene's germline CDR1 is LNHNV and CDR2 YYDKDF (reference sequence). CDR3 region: CATSRSKGMGETQYF. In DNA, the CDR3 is TGTGCCACCAGCAGATCTAAGGGGATGGGAGAGACCCAGTACTTC.

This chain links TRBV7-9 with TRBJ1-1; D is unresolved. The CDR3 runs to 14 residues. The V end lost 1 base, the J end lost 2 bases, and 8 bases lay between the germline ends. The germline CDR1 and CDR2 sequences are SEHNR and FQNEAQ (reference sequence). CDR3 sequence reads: CASSLVSGNTEAFF. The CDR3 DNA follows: TGTGCCAGCAGCTTAGTCTCGGGTAACACTGAAGCTTTCTTT. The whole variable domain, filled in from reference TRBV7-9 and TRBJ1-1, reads DTGVSQNPRHKITKRGQNVTFRCDPISEHNRLYWYRQTLGQGPEFLTYFQNEAQLEKSRLLSDRFSAERPKGSFSTLEIQRTEQGDSAMYLCASSLVSGNTEAFFGQGTRLTVV.

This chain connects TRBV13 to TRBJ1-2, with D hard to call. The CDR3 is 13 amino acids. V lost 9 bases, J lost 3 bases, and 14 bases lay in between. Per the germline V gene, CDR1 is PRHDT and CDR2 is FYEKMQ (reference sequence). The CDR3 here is CASMASGYYGYTF. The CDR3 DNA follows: TGTGCCAGTATGGCCTCCGGCTACTATGGCTACACCTTC.

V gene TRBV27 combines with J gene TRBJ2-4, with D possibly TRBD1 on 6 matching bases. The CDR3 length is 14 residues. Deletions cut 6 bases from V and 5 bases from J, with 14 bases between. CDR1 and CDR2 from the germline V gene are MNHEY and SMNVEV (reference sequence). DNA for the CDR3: TGTGCCAGCAGCCTGTCTGGGGGCCAAAACATTCAGTACTTC. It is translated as CASSLSGGQNIQYF.

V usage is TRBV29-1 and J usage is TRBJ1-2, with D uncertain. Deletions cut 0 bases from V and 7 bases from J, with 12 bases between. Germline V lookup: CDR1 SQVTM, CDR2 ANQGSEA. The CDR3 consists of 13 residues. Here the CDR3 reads CSVEDEEGFGYTF. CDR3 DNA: TGCAGCGTTGAAGACGAAGAAGGGTTTGGCTACACCTTC.

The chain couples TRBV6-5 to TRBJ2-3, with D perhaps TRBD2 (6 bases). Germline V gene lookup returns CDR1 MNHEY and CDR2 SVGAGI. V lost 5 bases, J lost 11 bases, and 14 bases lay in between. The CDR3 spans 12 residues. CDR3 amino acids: CASSESRGLQYF. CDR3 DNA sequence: TGTGCCAGCAGTGAGTCCCGGGGGTTGCAGTATTTT.

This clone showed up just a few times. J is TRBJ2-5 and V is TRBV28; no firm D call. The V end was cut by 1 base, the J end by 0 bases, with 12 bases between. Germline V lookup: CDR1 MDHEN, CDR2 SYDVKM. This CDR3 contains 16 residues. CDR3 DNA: TGTGCCAGCAGTTTATACCCTAGAACCTACCAAGAGACCCAGTACTTC. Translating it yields CASSLYPRTYQETQYF.

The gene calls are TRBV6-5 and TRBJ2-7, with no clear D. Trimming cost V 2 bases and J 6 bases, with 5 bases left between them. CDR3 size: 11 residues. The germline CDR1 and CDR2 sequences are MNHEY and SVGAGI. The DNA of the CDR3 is TGTGCCAGCAGTTACGGTGCCGAGCAGTACTTC. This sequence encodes CASSYGAEQYF.